These 25 T cell receptor beta chains came from one sample sequenced in a study of T-cell memory formation after mild COVID-19. TCRdb redid the calling of the 5' RACE reads with MiXCR, one entry per CDR3 protein. The sample shows about 560,000 distinct CDR3 sequences, 20% to 25% of them seen only once. Sequencing input: PBMCs or a T cell subset sorted from them (not recorded which). These receptors all stem from an adult woman who had mild COVID-19 (a few samples of this study predate the infection). Cell type and time point are not known.

This clonotype was counted a few times. V and J are TRBV3-1 and TRBJ1-2, with 9 nucleotides matching TRBD1. This CDR3 spans 15 amino acids. Germline CDR1 LGHDT, CDR2 YNNKEL (reference sequence). The junction had 9 bases not matched to a gene; V was cut back by 2 bases and J by 8 bases. The CDR3 loop is CASSQPGQGPFGYTF. CDR3 DNA sequence: TGTGCCAGCAGCCAACCGGGACAGGGACCCTTCGGCTACACCTTC.

This clonotype was counted between two and nine times. The chain has TRBV7-3 and TRBJ2-3; TRBD2 agrees at 11 bases. The CDR3 loop spans 24 amino acids. CDR1 is SGHTA, CDR2 FQGTGA, per germline. The V and J ends lost 5 bases and 2 bases, in that order; junction bases with no gene match: 30. The CDR3 loop reads CASSHLPRLAGGKSPPSLTDTQYF. The CDR3 DNA follows: TGTGCCAGCAGCCACCTCCCCCGGCTAGCGGGGGGTAAGAGCCCTCCTTCCCTCACAGATACGCAGTATTTT. The complete variable domain, with remaining parts taken from reference TRBV7-3 and TRBJ2-3, reads GAGVSQTPSNKVTEKGKYVELRCDPISGHTALYWYRQSLGQGPEFLIYFQGTGAADDSGLPNDRFFAVRPEGSVSTLKIQRTERGDSAVYLCASSHLPRLAGGKSPPSLTDTQYFGPGTRLTVL.

There are a few counts of this clonotype. The V call is TRBV5-1, the J call TRBJ1-2; 11 bases match TRBD1. V shed 0 bases, J shed 8 bases, and the junction held 9 bases outside the gene matches. The CDR3 contains 16 residues. The germline CDR1 and CDR2 sequences are SGHRS and YFSETQ. CDR3 region: CASSLELDRGLEGYTF. The CDR3 DNA sequence: TGCGCCAGCAGCTTGGAACTGGACAGGGGGCTTGAGGGCTACACCTTC.

CDR3 amino acids: CASIEGWEAFF. CDR3 bases: TGTGCCAGCATAGAGGGTTGGGAAGCTTTCTTT. This chain connects TRBV2 to TRBJ1-1, with unresolved D. V was trimmed by 7 bases and J by 8 bases, leaving 11 bases between them. The germline V gene has CDR1 SNHLY and CDR2 FYNNEI. This CDR3 spans 11 amino acids.

This clonotype appeared a single time. The rearrangement joins TRBV10-3 to TRBJ1-6; a weak D match, TRBD1 (6 bases). The CDR3 covers 14 residues. Germline CDR1 and CDR2: ENHRY and SYGVKD. Trimming removed 6 bases from V and 10 bases from J, with 16 bases in between. CDR3 sequence reads: CAIRSAGAMSPLHF. The CDR3 bases are TGTGCCATCAGAAGCGCAGGGGCTATGTCACCCCTCCACTTT.

This clonotype was seen a handful of times. This chain joins TRBV6-1 and TRBJ1-1; 10 bases align to TRBD1. This CDR3 is 14 amino acids long. Germline CDR1 and CDR2: MNHNS and SASEGT. With 5 bases clipped from V and 7 bases from J, the junction kept 7 bases outside the gene matches. The CDR3 bases are TGTGCCAGCAGTCGGGACAGGGGATTAGGTGAAGCTTTCTTT. It is translated as CASSRDRGLGEAFF.

This clonotype was observed a handful of times. The CDR3 nucleotides read TGTGCCACCAGCAAGGGTGAGCCACGCACAGATACGCAGTATTTT. Residues: CATSKGEPRTDTQYF. The V call is TRBV15, the J call TRBJ2-3; D call uncertain. Germline lookup yields CDR1 LNHNV and CDR2 YYDKDF (reference sequence). Trimming shortened V by 4 bases and J by 1 base, and 12 bases separated the two germline ends. This CDR3 spans 15 amino acids.

This clonotype was seen a handful of times. V and J are TRBV20-1 and TRBJ1-5; TRBD1 is a possible D gene (6 bases). V lost 5 bases and J lost 1, with 9 bases in between. This CDR3 contains 13 residues. Germline V gives CDR1 DFQATT, CDR2 SNEGSKA (reference sequence). CDR3 nucleotides: TGCAGTGCTTGGGACAAAAGCAATCAGCCCCAGCATTTT. Translating gives CSAWDKSNQPQHF.

This clonotype was counted a few times. The J gene is TRBJ2-2, the V gene TRBV19; D not resolved. Looked up from germline, CDR1 is LNHDA and CDR2 is SQIVND (reference sequence). Trimming took off 7 bases at V and 5 bases at J, with 14 bases between the two ends. The CDR3 spans 14 residues. CDR3 sequence reads: CASTIALVTGELFF. The CDR3 DNA follows: TGTGCCAGTACCATAGCCCTGGTAACCGGGGAGCTGTTTTTT.

This clonotype has a handful of counts. The DNA of the CDR3 is TGTGCCAGCAGCCTAATGGAGGAGCAGTTCTTC. Its protein product is CASSLMEEQFF. The chain has TRBV3-1 and TRBJ2-1; no clear D. Trimming stripped 4 bases from V and 10 bases from J, with 8 bases between. The CDR3 covers 11 residues. Germline values: CDR1 LGHDT, CDR2 YNNKEL (reference sequence).

The genes are TRBV12-3 or TRBV12-4 and TRBJ2-1, with D tentatively TRBD2 (6 bases). V lost 5 bases and J lost 12, with 14 bases in between. The CDR3 is 12 residues long. The CDR3 DNA sequence: TGTGCCAGCAGTGAATGGGACTTTAGGCAGTTCTTC. It encodes CASSEWDFRQFF.

The chain carries TRBV24-1 and TRBJ1-2, with D unresolved. Deletions cut 6 bases from V and 7 bases from J, with 14 bases between. CDR1 is KGHDR, CDR2 SFDVKD, per germline. CDR3 length: 13 residues. CDR3 loop: CATSSEAISGYTF. As DNA, the CDR3 is TGTGCCACCAGTTCTGAGGCGATAAGTGGCTACACCTTC.

The table lists this clonotype with a few counts. This chain joins TRBV7-6 and TRBJ2-3; 13 bases align to TRBD2. The V gene's germline CDR1 is SGHVS and CDR2 FNYEAQ. With 5 bases clipped from V and 0 bases from J, the junction kept 8 bases outside the gene matches. This CDR3 contains 18 residues. CDR3 sequence: CASSPGLAGVGSTDTQYF. The CDR3 region has the DNA TGTGCCAGCAGCCCAGGACTAGCGGGAGTCGGTAGCACAGATACGCAGTATTTT.

This chain connects TRBV7-2 to TRBJ1-5; a possible D gene is TRBD1 (5 bases). The CDR3 has 15 amino acids. Germline V gene lookup returns CDR1 SGHTA and CDR2 FQGNSA. The V and J ends lost 5 bases and 2 bases respectively, with 13 bases between them. The chain's CDR3 is CASSPWGTGNQPQHF. The CDR3 DNA reads as TGTGCCAGCAGCCCGTGGGGGACGGGCAATCAGCCCCAGCATTTT.

The V call is TRBV7-9, the J call TRBJ1-1; tentative D call: TRBD1 (6 bases). V lost 0 bases and J 11 bases, leaving 10 bases between the germline ends. CDR3 length: 12 residues. Germline CDR1 and CDR2: SEHNR and FQNEAQ (reference sequence). CDR3 DNA sequence: TGTGCCAGCAGCTTAGCCTCAGGGGAGGCTTTCTTT. Translation: CASSLASGEAFF.

This clonotype came up many times. The chain joins TRBV29-1 to TRBJ2-3; 8 bases agree with TRBD2. Germline lookup yields CDR1 SQVTM and CDR2 ANQGSEA. The trim removed 7 bases at V and 6 bases at J, leaving 15 bases unmatched. CDR3 size: 15 residues. The CDR3 DNA reads as TGCAGCGCTTTCGCCGGGGTGGGACTAGTGGATACGCAGTATTTT. Its protein product is CSAFAGVGLVDTQYF.

The chain uses TRBV12-3 or TRBV12-4 and TRBJ2-3; the D call may be TRBD1 or TRBD2 (5 bases each). The CDR3 sequence is 14 residues long. Trimming removed 7 bases at V and 1 base at J, with 12 bases between. The CDR3 DNA is TGTGCCAGCACCTCCAGGGACGGCACAGATACGCAGTATTTT. Translation: CASTSRDGTDTQYF.

This clonotype has just a few counts. The V and J genes are TRBV18 and TRBJ1-1, with D unclear. V was cut by 0 bases and J by 4 bases, with 6 bases left in between. The CDR3 consists of 13 residues. Germline values: CDR1 KGHSH, CDR2 LQKENI. The CDR3: CASSPPTRTEAFF. CDR3 coding DNA: TGTGCCAGCTCACCACCTACCCGCACTGAAGCTTTCTTT.

This chain joins TRBV5-4 and TRBJ1-1, with D possibly being TRBD1 (5 bases). Germline CDR1 SGHNT, CDR2 YYREEE (reference sequence). The length of the CDR3 is 14 residues. Trimming took off 7 bases at V and 1 base at J, with 14 bases between the two ends. The CDR3 sequence: CASRKSGGNTEAFF. The DNA for the CDR3 is TGTGCCAGCCGAAAGTCCGGGGGGAACACTGAAGCTTTCTTT.

At least ten counts were recorded for this clonotype. This rearrangement joins TRBV7-9 to TRBJ2-1; TRBD2 might be the D (5 bases). V was cut by 1 base and J by 5 bases, with 15 bases left in between. CDR3 length: 16 residues. Germline V gene lookup returns CDR1 SEHNR and CDR2 FQNEAQ (reference sequence). CDR3 in DNA: TGTGCCAGCAGCTTAGTGGGTAGCGCCGGACACAATGAGCAGTTCTTC. Its protein is CASSLVGSAGHNEQFF.

This clonotype has at least ten counts. V is TRBV4-1 and J is TRBJ2-7; 9 bases are shared with TRBD1. The ends lost 4 bases at V and 1 base at J; junction bases unmatched: 5. This CDR3 spans 15 amino acids. From germline, CDR1 is MGHRA and CDR2 YSYEKL. The CDR3 sequence: CASSPGQGPSYEQYF. The CDR3 DNA sequence: TGCGCCAGCAGCCCAGGACAGGGGCCTTCCTACGAGCAGTACTTC.

The gene calls are TRBV2 and TRBJ2-7; a weak D match, TRBD2 (7 bases). V was shortened by 8 bases and J by 4 bases, with 15 bases between the two germline ends. The germline V gene encodes CDR1 SNHLY and CDR2 FYNNEI. CDR3 length: 13 amino acids. CDR3 sequence reads: CASGGGRGYEQYF. The CDR3 region has the DNA TGTGCCAGCGGGGGCGGGAGAGGTTACGAGCAGTACTTC.

The chain links TRBV5-1 to TRBJ1-2, with 7 bases that match TRBD1. V gave up 4 bases and J gave up 4 bases; unmatched junction bases: 10. Germline CDR1 reads SGHRS; CDR2 reads YFSETQ. The CDR3 runs to 15 residues. The CDR3 region is CASSLDTGTAYGYTF. The CDR3 coding sequence is TGCGCCAGCAGCCTAGATACCGGGACAGCCTATGGCTACACCTTC.

The DNA of the CDR3 is TGCGCCAGCAGCCAAGGGCGACTAGCGGGAGGGATCGATGAGCAGTTCTTC. It translates to CASSQGRLAGGIDEQFF. The chain uses TRBV4-3 and TRBJ2-1; 14 nucleotides align to TRBD2. Germline V CDR1 and CDR2: LGHNA, YSLEER. Germline trimming cut 1 base from V and 8 bases from J; bases unmatched to any gene: 7. This CDR3 is 17 amino acids long.

The chain is built from TRBV6-5 and TRBJ1-2; 7 bases align to TRBD1. The J segment lost 4 bases and the V segment lost 6 bases, leaving 5 bases of the junction unmatched. Per the germline V gene, CDR1 is MNHEY and CDR2 is SVGAGI. This CDR3 contains 13 residues. This CDR3 is CASRQGLGYGYTF. CDR3 sequence (DNA): TGTGCCAGCAGACAGGGGCTGGGCTATGGCTACACCTTC.